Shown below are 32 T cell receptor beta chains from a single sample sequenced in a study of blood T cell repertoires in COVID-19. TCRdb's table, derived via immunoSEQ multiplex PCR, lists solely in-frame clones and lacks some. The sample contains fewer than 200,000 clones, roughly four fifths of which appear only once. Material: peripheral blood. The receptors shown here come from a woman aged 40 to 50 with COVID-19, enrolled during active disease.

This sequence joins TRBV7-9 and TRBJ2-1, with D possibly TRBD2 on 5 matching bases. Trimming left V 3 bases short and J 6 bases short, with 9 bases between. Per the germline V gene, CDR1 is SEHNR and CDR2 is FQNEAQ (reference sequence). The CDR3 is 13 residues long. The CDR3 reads CASSFGGPNEQFF. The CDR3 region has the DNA TGTGCCAGCAGCTTTGGAGGTCCCAATGAGCAGTTCTTC.

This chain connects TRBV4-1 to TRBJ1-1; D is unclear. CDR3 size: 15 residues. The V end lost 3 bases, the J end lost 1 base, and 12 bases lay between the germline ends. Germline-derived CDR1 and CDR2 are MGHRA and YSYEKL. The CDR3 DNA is TGCGCCAGCAGCCACCCGGGGAGCTCGAACACTGAAGCTTTCTTT. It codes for CASSHPGSSNTEAFF.

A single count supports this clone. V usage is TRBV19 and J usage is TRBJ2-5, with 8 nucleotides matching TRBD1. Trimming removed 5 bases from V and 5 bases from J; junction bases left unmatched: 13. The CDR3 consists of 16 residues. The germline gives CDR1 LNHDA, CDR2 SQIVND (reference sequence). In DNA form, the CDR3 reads TGTGCCAGTAGTTCGACAGGGGTCCTACTGACGGAGACCCAGTACTTC. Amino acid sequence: CASSSTGVLLTETQYF. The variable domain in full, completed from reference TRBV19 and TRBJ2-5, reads DGGITQSPKYLFRKEGQNVTLSCEQNLNHDAMYWYRQDPGQGLRLIYYSQIVNDFQKGDIAEGYSVSREKKESFPLTVTSAQKNPTAFYLCASSSTGVLLTETQYFGPGTRLLVL.

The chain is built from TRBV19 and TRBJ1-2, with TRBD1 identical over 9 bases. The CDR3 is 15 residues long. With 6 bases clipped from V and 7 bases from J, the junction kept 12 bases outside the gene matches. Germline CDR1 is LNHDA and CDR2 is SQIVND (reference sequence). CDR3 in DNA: TGTGCCAGTAGACCACAGGGGGCGATTAGCCCTGGCTACACCTTC. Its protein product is CASRPQGAISPGYTF.

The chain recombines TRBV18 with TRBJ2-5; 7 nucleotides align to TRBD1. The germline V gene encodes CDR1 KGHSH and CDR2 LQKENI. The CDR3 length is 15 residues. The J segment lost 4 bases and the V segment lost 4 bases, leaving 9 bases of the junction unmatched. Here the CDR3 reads CASSRGQALLETQYF. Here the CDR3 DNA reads TGTGCCAGCTCACGAGGACAGGCACTTCTAGAGACCCAGTACTTC.

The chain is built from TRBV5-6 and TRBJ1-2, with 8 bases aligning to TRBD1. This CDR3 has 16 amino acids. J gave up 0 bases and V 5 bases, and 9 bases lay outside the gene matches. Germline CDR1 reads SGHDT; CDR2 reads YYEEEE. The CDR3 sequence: CASSIRDRIANYGYTF. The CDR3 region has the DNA TGTGCCAGCAGTATCCGGGACAGGATCGCTAACTATGGCTACACCTTC.

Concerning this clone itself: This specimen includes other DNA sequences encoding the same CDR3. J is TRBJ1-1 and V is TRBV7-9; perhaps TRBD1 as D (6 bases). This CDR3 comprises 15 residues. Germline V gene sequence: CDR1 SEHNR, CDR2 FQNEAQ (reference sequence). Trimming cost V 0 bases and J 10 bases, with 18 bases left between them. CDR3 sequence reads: CASSLAAGGALGAFF. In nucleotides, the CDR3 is TGTGCCAGCAGCTTAGCGGCGGGGGGGGCCCTGGGAGCTTTCTTT.

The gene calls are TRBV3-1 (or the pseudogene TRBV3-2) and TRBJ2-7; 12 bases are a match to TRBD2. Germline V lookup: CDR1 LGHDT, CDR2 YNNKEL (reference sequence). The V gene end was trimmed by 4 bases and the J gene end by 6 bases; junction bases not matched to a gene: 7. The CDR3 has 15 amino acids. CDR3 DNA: TGTGCCAGCAGCCCTCCGGGACTAGCGGGCGCCGAGCAGTACTTC. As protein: CASSPPGLAGAEQYF.

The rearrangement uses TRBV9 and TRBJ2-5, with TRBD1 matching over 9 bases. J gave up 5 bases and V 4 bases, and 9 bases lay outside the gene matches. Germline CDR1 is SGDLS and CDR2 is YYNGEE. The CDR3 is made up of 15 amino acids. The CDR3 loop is CASSRTGGSGETQYF. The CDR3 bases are TGTGCCAGCAGCAGAACAGGGGGCTCCGGGGAGACCCAGTACTTC.

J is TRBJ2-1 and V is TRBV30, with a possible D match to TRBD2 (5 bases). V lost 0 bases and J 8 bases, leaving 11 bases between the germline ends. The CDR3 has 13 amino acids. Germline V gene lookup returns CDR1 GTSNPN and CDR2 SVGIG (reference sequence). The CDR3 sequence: CAWSVGSPYEQFF. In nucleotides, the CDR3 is TGTGCCTGGAGTGTTGGGAGCCCTTATGAGCAGTTCTTC.

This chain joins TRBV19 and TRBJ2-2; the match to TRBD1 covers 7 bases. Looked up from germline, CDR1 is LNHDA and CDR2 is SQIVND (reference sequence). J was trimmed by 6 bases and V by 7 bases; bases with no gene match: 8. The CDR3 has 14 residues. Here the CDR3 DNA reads TGTGCCAGTAAACCCCCGACAGGGCCCGGGGAGCTGTTTTTT. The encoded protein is CASKPPTGPGELFF.

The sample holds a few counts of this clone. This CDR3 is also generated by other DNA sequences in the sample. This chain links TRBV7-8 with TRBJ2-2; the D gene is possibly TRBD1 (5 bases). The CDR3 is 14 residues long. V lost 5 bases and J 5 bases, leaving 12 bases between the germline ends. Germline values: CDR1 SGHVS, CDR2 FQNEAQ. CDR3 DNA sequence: TGTGCCAGCAGCCTATTAGGGGTAACCGGGGAGCTGTTTTTT. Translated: CASSLLGVTGELFF.

CDR3 DNA: TGTGCCAGCAGCCCTCGCTGGGGGGGTGCACACTACGAGCAGTACTTC. This gives the protein CASSPRWGGAHYEQYF. This chain links TRBV9 with TRBJ2-7; 7 bases fit TRBD2. Trimming removed 4 bases from V and 3 bases from J; junction bases left unmatched: 13. Germline CDR1 and CDR2: SGDLS and YYNGEE. This CDR3 contains 16 residues.

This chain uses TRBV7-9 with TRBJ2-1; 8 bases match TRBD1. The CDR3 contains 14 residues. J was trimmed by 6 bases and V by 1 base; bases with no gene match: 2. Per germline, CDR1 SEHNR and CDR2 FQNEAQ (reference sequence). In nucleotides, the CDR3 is TGTGCCAGCAGCTTAGGGACAGGGTTCAATGAGCAGTTCTTC. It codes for CASSLGTGFNEQFF.

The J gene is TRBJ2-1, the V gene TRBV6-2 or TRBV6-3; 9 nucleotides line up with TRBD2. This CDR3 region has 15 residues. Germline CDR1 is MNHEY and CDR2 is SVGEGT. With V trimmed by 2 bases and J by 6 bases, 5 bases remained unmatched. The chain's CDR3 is CASSYAGGGSNEQFF. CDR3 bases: TGTGCCAGCAGTTACGCGGGAGGGGGGTCCAATGAGCAGTTCTTC.

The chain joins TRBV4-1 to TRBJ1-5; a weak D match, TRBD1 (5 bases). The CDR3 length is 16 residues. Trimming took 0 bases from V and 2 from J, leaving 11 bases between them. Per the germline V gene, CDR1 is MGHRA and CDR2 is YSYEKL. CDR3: CASSQDGGEGNQPQHF. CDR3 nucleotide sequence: TGCGCCAGCAGCCAAGATGGAGGGGAAGGCAATCAGCCCCAGCATTTT.

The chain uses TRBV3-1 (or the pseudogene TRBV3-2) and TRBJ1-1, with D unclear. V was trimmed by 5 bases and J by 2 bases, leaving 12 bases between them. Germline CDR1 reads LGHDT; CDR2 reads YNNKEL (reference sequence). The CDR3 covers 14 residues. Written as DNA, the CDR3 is TGTGCCAGCAGCGGACTGAGAGGTAACACTGAAGCTTTCTTT. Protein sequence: CASSGLRGNTEAFF.

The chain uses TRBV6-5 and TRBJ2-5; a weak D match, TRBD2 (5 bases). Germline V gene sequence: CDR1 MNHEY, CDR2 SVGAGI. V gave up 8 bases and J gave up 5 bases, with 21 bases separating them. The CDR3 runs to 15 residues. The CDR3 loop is CASSLPGSPGETQYF. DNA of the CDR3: TGTGCCAGCTCCCTCCCGGGGAGCCCGGGGGAGACCCAGTACTTC.

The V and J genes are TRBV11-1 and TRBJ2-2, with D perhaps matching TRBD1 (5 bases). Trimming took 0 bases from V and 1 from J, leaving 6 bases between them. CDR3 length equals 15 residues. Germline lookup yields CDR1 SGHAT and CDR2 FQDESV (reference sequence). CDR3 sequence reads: CASSLADMNTGELFF. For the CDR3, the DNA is TGTGCCAGCAGCTTAGCGGACATGAACACCGGGGAGCTGTTTTTT.

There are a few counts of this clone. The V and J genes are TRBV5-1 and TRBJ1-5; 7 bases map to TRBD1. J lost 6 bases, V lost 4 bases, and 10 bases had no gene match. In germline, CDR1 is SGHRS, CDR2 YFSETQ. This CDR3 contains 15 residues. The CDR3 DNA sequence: TGCGCCAGCAGCCGGGACAGCGGAGTGGGTCAGCCCCAGCATTTT. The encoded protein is CASSRDSGVGQPQHF.

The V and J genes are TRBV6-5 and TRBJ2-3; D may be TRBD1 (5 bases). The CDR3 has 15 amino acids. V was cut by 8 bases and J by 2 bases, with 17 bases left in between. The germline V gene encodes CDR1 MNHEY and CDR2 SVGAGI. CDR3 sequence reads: CASCKQQDSTDTQYF. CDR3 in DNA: TGTGCCAGCTGCAAACAACAGGATTCCACAGATACGCAGTATTTT.

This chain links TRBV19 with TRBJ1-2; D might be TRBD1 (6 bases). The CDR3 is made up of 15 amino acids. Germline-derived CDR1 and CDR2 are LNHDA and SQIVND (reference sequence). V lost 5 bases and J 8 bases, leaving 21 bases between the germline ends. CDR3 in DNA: TGTGCCAGTAGTGCCGCCCAGGGGATGTTGGGGGGCTACACCTTC. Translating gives CASSAAQGMLGGYTF.

The chain's CDR3 is CASTWGQEGTEAFF. Written as DNA, the CDR3 is TGTGCCAGTACCTGGGGACAGGAGGGCACTGAAGCTTTCTTT. The chain couples TRBV19 to TRBJ1-1; 8 bases align to TRBD1. The length of the CDR3 is 14 residues. V lost 7 bases, J lost 4 bases, and 8 bases stayed unmatched. Germline V gives CDR1 LNHDA, CDR2 SQIVND (reference sequence). Supplemented by reference TRBV19 and TRBJ1-1, the full variable domain reads DGGITQSPKYLFRKEGQNVTLSCEQNLNHDAMYWYRQDPGQGLRLIYYSQIVNDFQKGDIAEGYSVSREKKESFPLTVTSAQKNPTAFYLCASTWGQEGTEAFFGQGTRLTVV.

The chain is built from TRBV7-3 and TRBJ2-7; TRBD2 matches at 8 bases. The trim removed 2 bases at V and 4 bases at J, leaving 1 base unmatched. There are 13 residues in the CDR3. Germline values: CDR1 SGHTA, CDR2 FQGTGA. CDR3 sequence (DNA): TGTGCCAGCAGCTTAGGACTAGCTTACGAGCAGTACTTC. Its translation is CASSLGLAYEQYF.

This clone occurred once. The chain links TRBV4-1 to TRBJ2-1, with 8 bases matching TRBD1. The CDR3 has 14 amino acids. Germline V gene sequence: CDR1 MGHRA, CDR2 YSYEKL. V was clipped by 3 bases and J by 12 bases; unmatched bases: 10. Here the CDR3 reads CASSQSSLGTGQFF. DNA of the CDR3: TGCGCCAGCAGCCAGTCTTCACTCGGGACAGGGCAGTTCTTC.

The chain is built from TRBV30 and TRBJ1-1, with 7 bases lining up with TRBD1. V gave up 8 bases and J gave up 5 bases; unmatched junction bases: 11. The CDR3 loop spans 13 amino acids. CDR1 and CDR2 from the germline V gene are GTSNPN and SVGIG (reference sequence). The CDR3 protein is CAQMAQGLTEAFF. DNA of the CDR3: TGTGCCCAGATGGCACAGGGGTTAACTGAAGCTTTCTTT.

The CDR3 loop reads CASSRGGAGTGELFF. The CDR3 bases are TGTGCCAGCAGTCGCGGGGGGGCCGGCACCGGGGAGCTGTTTTTT. The gene calls are TRBV6-2 or TRBV6-3 and TRBJ2-2; 9 bases map to TRBD2. The trim removed 5 bases at V and 4 bases at J, leaving 5 bases unmatched. CDR1 and CDR2 from the germline V gene are MNHEY and SVGEGT. This CDR3 spans 15 amino acids.

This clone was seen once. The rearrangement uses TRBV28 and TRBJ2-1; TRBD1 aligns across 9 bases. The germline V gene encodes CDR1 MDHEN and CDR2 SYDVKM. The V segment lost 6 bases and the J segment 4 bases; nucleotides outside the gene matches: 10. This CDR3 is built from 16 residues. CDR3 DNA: TGTGCCAGCAGGCCCGACGGGACAGGGCTATACAATGAGCAGTTCTTC. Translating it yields CASRPDGTGLYNEQFF.

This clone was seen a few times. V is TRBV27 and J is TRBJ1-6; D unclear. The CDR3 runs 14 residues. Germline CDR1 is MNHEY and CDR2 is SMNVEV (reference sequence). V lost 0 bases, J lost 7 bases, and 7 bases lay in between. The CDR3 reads CASSLSNGNSPLHF. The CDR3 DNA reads TGTGCCAGCAGTTTATCGAACGGGAATTCACCCCTCCACTTT.

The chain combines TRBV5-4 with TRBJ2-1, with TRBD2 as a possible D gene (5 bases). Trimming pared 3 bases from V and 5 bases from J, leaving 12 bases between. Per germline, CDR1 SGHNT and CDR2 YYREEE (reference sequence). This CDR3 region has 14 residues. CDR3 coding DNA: TGTGCCAGCAGCTACCGGACTGCGAACAATGAGCAGTTCTTC. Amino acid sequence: CASSYRTANNEQFF.

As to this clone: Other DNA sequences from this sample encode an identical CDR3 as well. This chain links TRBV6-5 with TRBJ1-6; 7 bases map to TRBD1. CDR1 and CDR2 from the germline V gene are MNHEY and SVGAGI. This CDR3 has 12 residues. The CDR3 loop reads CASEQGISPLHF. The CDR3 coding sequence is TGTGCTAGCGAACAGGGGATTTCACCCCTCCACTTT.

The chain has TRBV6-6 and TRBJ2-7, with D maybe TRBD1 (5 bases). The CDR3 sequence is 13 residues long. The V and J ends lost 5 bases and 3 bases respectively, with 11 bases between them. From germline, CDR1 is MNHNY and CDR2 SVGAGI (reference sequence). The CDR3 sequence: CASSPDSVYEQYV. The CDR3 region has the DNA TGTGCCAGCAGTCCCGACAGCGTCTACGAGCAGTACGTC.